The 8 T cell receptor beta chains below all came from one sample that was sequenced in a study of blood T cell repertoires in COVID-19. Libraries were prepared by immunoSEQ multiplex PCR; TCRdb keeps only in-frame clonotypes and omits some of them. The data contain 200,000 to 300,000 clones, around 84% of them seen just once; the ten biggest clones take up roughly 4%. The sample comprised peripheral blood. All receptors derive from a man aged 55 to 70 with acute or convalescent COVID-19.

DNA for the CDR3: TGTGCCAGCAGGCCCTTTGGCGGGATTCAGTTCTTC. Residues: CASRPFGGIQFF. V gene TRBV12-3 or TRBV12-4 combines with J gene TRBJ2-1, with D tentatively TRBD2 (6 bases). The CDR3 runs to 12 residues. The V end was cut by 6 bases, the J end by 13 bases, with 16 bases between.

The chain combines TRBV9 with TRBJ1-2, with 7 positions matching TRBD1. V lost 2 bases and J lost 6; bases outside the gene matches: 7. Germline CDR1 is SGDLS and CDR2 is YYNGEE. The CDR3 consists of 14 residues. The chain's CDR3 is CASSVGQGVDGYTF. In DNA, the CDR3 is TGTGCCAGCAGCGTGGGGCAGGGGGTCGATGGCTACACCTTC.

The V call is TRBV2, the J call TRBJ1-2; 8 bases are a match to TRBD1. Per germline, CDR1 SNHLY and CDR2 FYNNEI. The V gene end was trimmed by 7 bases and the J gene end by 1 base; junction bases not matched to a gene: 11. This CDR3 is built from 16 residues. The CDR3 sequence: CASTGAGTGINYGYTF. The CDR3 DNA follows: TGTGCCAGCACCGGAGCTGGGACAGGCATTAACTATGGCTACACCTTC.

V is TRBV4-2 and J is TRBJ1-2; no definite D call. Trimming pared 0 bases from V and 9 bases from J, leaving 14 bases between. This CDR3 region has 14 residues. The germline CDR1 and CDR2 sequences are LGHNA and YNFKEQ. The CDR3 DNA follows: TGTGCCAGCAGCCAAGATCTTACAGTCTTTAGCTACACCTTC. Its translation: CASSQDLTVFSYTF.

The gene calls are TRBV14 and TRBJ2-7; 7 bases map to TRBD2. The CDR3 totals 15 residues. After removal of 2 bases from V and 2 bases from J, the junction contained 6 bases not matched to a gene. CDR1 SGHDN and CDR2 FVKESK come from the germline V gene. The CDR3 DNA is TGTGCCAGCAGCCAAAACACTGGGGGGGCCTACGAGCAGTACTTC. It translates to CASSQNTGGAYEQYF. The full variable domain, with the rest looked up from reference TRBV14 and TRBJ2-7, is EAGVTQFPSHSVIEKGQTVTLRCDPISGHDNLYWYRRVMGKEIKFLLHFVKESKQDESGMPNNRFLAERTGGTYSTLKVQPAELEDSGVYFCASSQNTGGAYEQYFGPGTRLTVT.

This clone was seen at least ten times. The rearrangement links TRBV9 to TRBJ2-3, with a tentative D call TRBD2 (6 bases). The CDR3 spans 14 residues. Between the trimmed V and J ends, which lost 3 bases and 5 bases, there was a span of 13 bases. Germline V gene data show CDR1 as SGDLS and CDR2 as YYNGEE. CDR3 sequence reads: CASSARAGEDTQYF. For the CDR3, the DNA is TGTGCCAGCAGCGCCCGAGCGGGTGAAGATACGCAGTATTTT. The entire variable domain, with the rest obtained from reference TRBV9 and TRBJ2-3, is as follows: DSGVTQTPKHLITATGQRVTLRCSPRSGDLSVYWYQQSLDQGLQFLIQYYNGEERAKGNILERFSAQQFPDLHSELNLSSLELGDSALYFCASSARAGEDTQYFGPGTRLTVL.

The sample holds one count of this clone. Within the sample, other DNA sequences also encode this same CDR3. The V gene is TRBV20-1, the J gene TRBJ1-2; D perhaps matches TRBD1 (6 bases). This CDR3 comprises 11 residues. V was shortened by 3 bases and J by 4 bases, with 6 bases between the two germline ends. Germline V lookup: CDR1 DFQATT, CDR2 SNEGSKA (reference sequence). Here the CDR3 DNA reads TGCAGTGCTAGGACAGGCTATGGCTACACCTTC. Its protein is CSARTGYGYTF.

There are a few counts of this clone. This rearrangement joins TRBV5-5 to TRBJ2-7, with 7 bases fitting TRBD2. Trimming at V came to 6 bases and at J to 3 bases, leaving 12 bases not matched to a gene. The CDR3 is 15 amino acids. Germline V CDR1 and CDR2: SGHKS, YYEKEE (reference sequence). CDR3: CASTPGLDAIYEQYF. CDR3 coding DNA: TGTGCCAGCACCCCCGGACTAGACGCTATCTACGAGCAGTACTTC.